These T cell receptor beta chains were read from a single sample in a study of a mutant IDH1 vaccine in newly diagnosed glioma. Data came from immunoSEQ multiplex PCR; TCRdb stores just in-frame clones and leaves some out. Of approximately 70,000 clones in the sample, about 87% were seen once. These receptors have no known antigen. This specimen consisted of PBMCs, obtained from a glioma patient whose treatment included an IDH1 peptide vaccine. The source of these receptors is a man aged 18-30 years with glioma. Each CDR3 is given with its conserved first and last residue. The order of the fields is J gene, V gene, D gene, clone size, CDR3 protein, CDR3 DNA. A D gene is named only where the DNA matches it firmly. The size field is filled for only some rows; it gives once, few, many or a size class.

j_call: TRBJ2-2; v_call: TRBV9; d_call: TRBD1; clone_size: NA; cdr3_aa: CASSQGQEGTGELFF; cdr3_nt: TGTGCCAGCAGCCAGGGACAGGAGGGCACCGGGGAGCTGTTTTTT
j_call: TRBJ1-1; v_call: TRBV18; d_call: TRBD1; clone_size: NA; cdr3_aa: CASSPDRGEAFF; cdr3_nt: TGTGCCAGCTCACCGGACAGGGGAGAAGCTTTCTTT
j_call: TRBJ2-1; v_call: TRBV9; d_call: NA; clone_size: NA; cdr3_aa: CASSLQSGVSYNEQFF; cdr3_nt: TGTGCCAGCAGCCTTCAATCAGGGGTGTCCTACAATGAGCAGTTCTTC
j_call: TRBJ1-1; v_call: TRBV9; d_call: NA; clone_size: NA; cdr3_aa: CASSVSTNTEAFF; cdr3_nt: TGTGCCAGCAGCGTAAGTACGAACACTGAAGCTTTCTTT
j_call: TRBJ2-3; v_call: TRBV9; d_call: TRBD2; clone_size: once; cdr3_aa: CASSVEVLAVDTQYF; cdr3_nt: TGTGCCAGCAGCGTAGAAGTTCTAGCGGTAGATACGCAGTATTTT
j_call: TRBJ2-5; v_call: TRBV30; d_call: NA; clone_size: NA; cdr3_aa: CAWSDRSWYEETQYF; cdr3_nt: TGTGCCTGGAGTGACAGGAGTTGGTATGAAGAGACCCAGTACTTC
j_call: TRBJ2-7; v_call: TRBV6-5; d_call: TRBD1; clone_size: NA; cdr3_aa: CASSYVPGGSEQYF; cdr3_nt: TGTGCCAGCAGTTACGTGCCAGGGGGCTCCGAGCAGTACTTC
j_call: TRBJ2-6; v_call: TRBV19; d_call: NA; clone_size: NA; cdr3_aa: CASSIDSSGANVLTF; cdr3_nt: TGTGCCAGTAGTATAGACAGCTCTGGGGCCAACGTCCTGACTTTC
j_call: TRBJ2-7; v_call: TRBV19; d_call: TRBD1; clone_size: NA; cdr3_aa: CASSPQPGQTRHEQYF; cdr3_nt: TGTGCCAGTAGTCCTCAACCGGGACAGACACGGCACGAGCAGTACTTC
j_call: TRBJ2-7; v_call: TRBV6-1; d_call: TRBD1; clone_size: once; cdr3_aa: CASAQGVSSSYEQYF; cdr3_nt: TGTGCCAGTGCTCAGGGGGTTAGCAGCTCCTACGAGCAGTACTTC
j_call: TRBJ1-5; v_call: TRBV2; d_call: NA; clone_size: NA; cdr3_aa: CASKGIGDQPQHF; cdr3_nt: TGTGCCAGCAAGGGAATTGGGGATCAGCCCCAGCATTTT
j_call: TRBJ2-6; v_call: TRBV5-6; d_call: NA; clone_size: NA; cdr3_aa: CASSPGSSGANVLTF; cdr3_nt: TGTGCCAGCAGCCCAGGCAGCTCTGGGGCCAACGTCCTGACTTTC
j_call: TRBJ1-5; v_call: TRBV9; d_call: NA; clone_size: once; cdr3_aa: CASSHGPDSVYSNQPQHF; cdr3_nt: TGTGCCAGCAGCCACGGACCCGACAGTGTCTATAGCAATCAGCCCCAGCATTTT
j_call: TRBJ1-1; v_call: TRBV9; d_call: NA; clone_size: few; cdr3_aa: CASSLRQNTEAFF; cdr3_nt: TGTGCCAGCAGCCTGCGACAGAACACTGAAGCTTTCTTT
j_call: TRBJ2-3; v_call: TRBV5-5; d_call: NA; clone_size: NA; cdr3_aa: CASSWAPSLSTDTQYF; cdr3_nt: TGTGCCAGCAGCTGGGCCCCCTCACTTAGCACAGATACGCAGTATTTT
j_call: TRBJ2-7; v_call: TRBV6-1; d_call: NA; clone_size: NA; cdr3_aa: CASCLGGWRLNEQYF; cdr3_nt: TGTGCCAGCTGCCTTGGGGGTTGGCGGCTAAACGAGCAGTACTTC
j_call: TRBJ1-2; v_call: TRBV7-2; d_call: NA; clone_size: NA; cdr3_aa: CASSFMSRVGNYGYTF; cdr3_nt: TGTGCCAGCAGCTTCATGTCCAGGGTGGGTAACTATGGCTACACCTTC
j_call: TRBJ2-7; v_call: TRBV19; d_call: TRBD1; clone_size: NA; cdr3_aa: CASSHPAGTGSISYEQYF; cdr3_nt: TGTGCCAGTAGTCATCCCGCCGGGACAGGTTCGATCTCCTACGAGCAGTACTTC
j_call: TRBJ1-3; v_call: TRBV10-3; d_call: NA; clone_size: NA; cdr3_aa: CAIRPEGYSGNTIYF; cdr3_nt: TGTGCCATCAGACCCGAAGGCTACTCTGGAAACACCATATATTTT
j_call: TRBJ2-7; v_call: TRBV6-1; d_call: NA; clone_size: NA; cdr3_aa: CATRGGSYEQYF; cdr3_nt: TGTGCCACCCGGGGCGGCTCCTACGAGCAGTACTTC
j_call: TRBJ1-2; v_call: TRBV7-8; d_call: TRBD1; clone_size: NA; cdr3_aa: CASSPGQGNYGYTF; cdr3_nt: TGTGCCAGCAGCCCGGGACAGGGAAACTATGGCTACACCTTC
j_call: TRBJ2-3; v_call: TRBV6-1; d_call: TRBD1; clone_size: NA; cdr3_aa: CASGGQGLSTDTQYF; cdr3_nt: TGTGCCAGCGGGGGACAGGGCCTTAGCACAGATACGCAGTATTTT
j_call: TRBJ2-7; v_call: TRBV12-1; d_call: NA; clone_size: NA; cdr3_aa: CASSSYYEQYF; cdr3_nt: TGTGCCAGCAGCTCCTACTACGAGCAGTACTTC
j_call: TRBJ1-1; v_call: TRBV6-6; d_call: NA; clone_size: NA; cdr3_aa: CASRNREEATEAFF; cdr3_nt: TGTGCCAGCAGAAACAGGGAAGAGGCCACTGAAGCTTTCTTT
j_call: TRBJ1-1; v_call: TRBV18; d_call: NA; clone_size: NA; cdr3_aa: CASSPILADQVEAFF; cdr3_nt: TGTGCCAGCTCACCTATTTTAGCGGACCAGGTTGAAGCTTTCTTT
j_call: TRBJ1-5; v_call: TRBV18; d_call: TRBD1; clone_size: NA; cdr3_aa: CASSPRDRPYSNQPQHF; cdr3_nt: TGTGCCAGCTCACCACGGGACAGACCATATAGCAATCAGCCCCAGCATTTT
j_call: TRBJ1-2; v_call: TRBV25-1; d_call: NA; clone_size: NA; cdr3_aa: CASSETGYNYGYTF; cdr3_nt: TGTGCCAGCAGTGAAACGGGGTATAACTATGGCTACACCTTC
j_call: TRBJ1-1; v_call: TRBV6-6; d_call: NA; clone_size: NA; cdr3_aa: CASTLGFIGGEAFF; cdr3_nt: TGTGCCAGCACGCTAGGGTTTATCGGCGGTGAAGCTTTCTTT
j_call: TRBJ1-5; v_call: TRBV4-3; d_call: NA; clone_size: NA; cdr3_aa: CASSQTGDNQPQHF; cdr3_nt: TGCGCCAGCAGCCAGACGGGGGACAATCAGCCCCAGCATTTT
j_call: TRBJ1-1; v_call: TRBV18; d_call: NA; clone_size: NA; cdr3_aa: CASSPPPWAMNTEAFF; cdr3_nt: TGTGCCAGCTCACCACCTCCCTGGGCCATGAACACTGAAGCTTTCTTT
j_call: TRBJ1-1; v_call: TRBV25-1; d_call: NA; clone_size: few; cdr3_aa: CASSVRAEAFF; cdr3_nt: TGTGCCAGCAGTGTCAGGGCTGAAGCTTTCTTT
j_call: TRBJ1-2; v_call: TRBV5-4; d_call: NA; clone_size: NA; cdr3_aa: CASSLFWATNYGYTF; cdr3_nt: TGTGCCAGCAGCTTGTTTTGGGCGACTAACTATGGCTACACCTTC
j_call: TRBJ1-2; v_call: TRBV5-5; d_call: NA; clone_size: NA; cdr3_aa: CASRDDVANYGYTF; cdr3_nt: TGTGCCAGCAGGGATGACGTAGCTAACTATGGCTACACCTTC
j_call: TRBJ2-7; v_call: TRBV5-6; d_call: TRBD1; clone_size: NA; cdr3_aa: CASSSGDRTYEQYF; cdr3_nt: TGTGCCAGCAGCAGTGGGGACAGGACCTACGAGCAGTACTTC
j_call: TRBJ2-7; v_call: TRBV7-9; d_call: NA; clone_size: NA; cdr3_aa: CASSLFGPSGSEQYF; cdr3_nt: TGTGCCAGCAGCTTATTCGGTCCTTCCGGGAGTGAGCAGTACTTC
j_call: TRBJ1-1; v_call: TRBV6-5; d_call: NA; clone_size: NA; cdr3_aa: CASSYGGFNTEAFF; cdr3_nt: TGTGCCAGCAGTTACGGGGGGTTCAACACTGAAGCTTTCTTT
j_call: TRBJ1-2; v_call: TRBV29-1; d_call: TRBD1; clone_size: NA; cdr3_aa: CSVGSPGTGYGYTF; cdr3_nt: TGCAGCGTTGGATCGCCCGGGACAGGCTATGGCTACACCTTC
j_call: TRBJ1-2; v_call: TRBV6-1; d_call: TRBD1; clone_size: NA; cdr3_aa: CAIPTWDSNYGYTF; cdr3_nt: TGTGCCATCCCGACTTGGGACAGTAACTATGGCTACACCTTC
j_call: TRBJ2-5; v_call: TRBV4-1; d_call: NA; clone_size: NA; cdr3_aa: CASSQGSGLGVTGQYF; cdr3_nt: TGCGCCAGCAGCCAAGGGTCGGGACTTGGAGTAACCGGCCAGTACTTC